This T cell receptor (beta chain) was profiled in a study of radiotherapy plus CTLA-4 blockade in lung cancer. This table comes from immunoSEQ multiplex PCR, and its TCRdb copy is limited to in-frame clones, with some not included. This table holds about 31,000 clones, 70% to 75% found once. Study-wide points: Dynamics of early blood T cell clones, together with interferon-beta, were reportedly the best predictors of response. Clones derived from tumor TCRs expanded in blood after radiotherapy plus ipilimumab.

This clone was recorded once. What it binds is not known. V lost 4 bases to trimming and J lost 2 bases; unmatched junction nucleotides: 7. Germline V gives CDR1 MNHNY, CDR2 SVGAGI (reference sequence). The CDR3 spans 16 residues. The origin of this receptor is a human donor with non-small cell lung cancer whose response to radiotherapy plus ipilimumab could not be evaluated. The gene calls are TRBV6-6 and TRBJ1-5; 8 bases align to TRBD1. The sample in question was peripheral blood, obtained from a patient treated with radiotherapy plus ipilimumab. In DNA, the CDR3 is TGTGCCAGCAGTTCCCTGGACAGGGTGGGCAATCAGCCCCAGCATTTT. It yields the protein CASSSLDRVGNQPQHF.